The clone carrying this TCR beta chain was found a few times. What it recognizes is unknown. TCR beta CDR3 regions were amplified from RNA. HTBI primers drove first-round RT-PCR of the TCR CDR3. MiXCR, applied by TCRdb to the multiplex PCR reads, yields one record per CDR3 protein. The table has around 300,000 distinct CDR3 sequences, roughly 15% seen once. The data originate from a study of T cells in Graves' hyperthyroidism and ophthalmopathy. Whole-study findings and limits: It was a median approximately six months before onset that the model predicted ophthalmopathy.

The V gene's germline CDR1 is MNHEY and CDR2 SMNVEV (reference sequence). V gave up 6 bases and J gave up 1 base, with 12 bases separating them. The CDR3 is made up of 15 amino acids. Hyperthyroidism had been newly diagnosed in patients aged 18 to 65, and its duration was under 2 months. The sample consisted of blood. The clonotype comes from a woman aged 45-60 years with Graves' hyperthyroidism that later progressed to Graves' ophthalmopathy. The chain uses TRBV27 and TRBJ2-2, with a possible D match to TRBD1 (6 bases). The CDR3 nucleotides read TGTGCCAGCAGGGGCGTAGGGGGGAACACCGGGGAGCTGTTTTTT. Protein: CASRGVGGNTGELFF.